This passage covers 28 T cell receptor beta chains from one sample sequenced in a study of T cells after yellow fever vaccination. Via MiXCR, TCRdb re-called the 5' RACE reads, giving one row per CDR3 protein. The sample lists over 130,000 distinct CDR3 sequences; 7.7% were seen once. Here the sequenced sample was CD4+ T cells sorted from PBMCs, taken 5 days after the yellow fever booster vaccination. The receptors were gathered from a man aged 25-45 years who received the YFV17D yellow fever vaccine.

The sample holds one count of this clonotype. A read error may produce the germline difference seen at one junction end. This rearrangement joins TRBV7-2 to TRBJ1-6, with D hard to call. This CDR3 has 12 amino acids. Germline CDR1 and CDR2: SGHTA and FQGNSA. DNA for the CDR3: TGTGCCAGCAGCCTTAGAAATTCAGCCCTCCACTTT. Amino acids: CASSLRNSALHF.

This clonotype was observed at least ten times. The rearrangement uses TRBV27 and TRBJ2-2, with D possibly being TRBD2 (5 bases). This CDR3 region has 16 residues. Germline CDR1 reads MNHEY; CDR2 reads SMNVEV (reference sequence). V gave up 6 bases and J gave up 4 bases, with 18 bases separating them. For the CDR3, the DNA is TGTGCCAGCAGATTGAGGTTACTAGAAGTCACCGGGGAGCTGTTTTTT. Translating it yields CASRLRLLEVTGELFF.

With regard to this clonotype: A much larger clone differs from this one at a single base, so this may be a read error. The gene calls are TRBV7-2 and TRBJ2-7; 9 positions match TRBD2. Germline CDR1 is SGHTA and CDR2 is FQGNSA. The CDR3 is 16 amino acids. V was pared by 5 bases and J by 4 bases, with 12 bases of the junction left unmatched. Here the CDR3 reads CASSATRGGRAYEQYF. CDR3 in DNA: TGTGCCAGCAGCGCAACGCGGGGCGGGAGGGCTTACGAGCAGTACTTC.

This clonotype was detected ten times or more. V is TRBV24-1 and J is TRBJ2-1; the D is unclear. The CDR3 has 13 residues. The germline gives CDR1 KGHDR, CDR2 SFDVKD. V lost 4 bases, J lost 4 bases, and 7 bases lay in between. The CDR3 region has the DNA TGTGCCACCAGTGAGACAAGTTACAATGAGCAGTTCTTC. Protein: CATSETSYNEQFF.

This clonotype has ten or more counts. The chain joins TRBV24-1 to TRBJ2-5; 13 nucleotides line up with TRBD2. CDR1 and CDR2 (germline): KGHDR, SFDVKD. The CDR3 is 16 amino acids. V lost 3 bases, J lost 5 bases, and 5 bases stayed unmatched. CDR3 amino acids: CATSDATSGRMETQYF. CDR3 in DNA: TGTGCCACCAGTGATGCGACTAGCGGGAGGATGGAGACCCAGTACTTC.

This clonotype came up once. With a much larger clone just one base away, this may be a read error. The rearrangement uses TRBV28 and TRBJ2-7, with D perhaps matching TRBD1 (6 bases). Germline V gene sequence: CDR1 MDHEN, CDR2 SYDVKM. There are 14 residues in the CDR3. V was trimmed by 6 bases and J by 7 bases, leaving 19 bases between them. CDR3 residues: CASRGDMGLSEQYF. Here the CDR3 DNA reads TGTGCCAGCAGGGGGGACATGGGGTTAAGTGAGCAGTACTTC.

The chain combines TRBV25-1 with TRBJ2-5; TRBD1 agrees at 7 bases. The CDR3 covers 16 residues. V shed 5 bases and J 5 bases; nucleotides not matched to a gene: 14. Germline V gene lookup returns CDR1 MGHDK and CDR2 SYGVNS. The CDR3 here is CASSFSGSGQVETQYF. The CDR3 DNA reads TGTGCCAGCAGTTTCTCCGGGTCCGGACAGGTGGAGACCCAGTACTTC. The entire variable domain, with the rest obtained from reference TRBV25-1 and TRBJ2-5, is as follows: EADIYQTPRYLVIGTGKKITLECSQTMGHDKMYWYQQDPGMELHLIHYSYGVNSTEKGDLSSESTVSRIRTEHFPLTLESARPSHTSQYLCASSFSGSGQVETQYFGPGTRLLVL.

This chain joins TRBV20-1 and TRBJ2-3; no reliable D call. Germline loops: CDR1 DFQATT, CDR2 SNEGSKA (reference sequence). V lost 4 bases and J 4 bases, leaving 9 bases between the germline ends. This CDR3 spans 12 amino acids. CDR3 sequence (DNA): TGCAGTGCTATCAGAGTGGCAGATACGCAGTATTTT. Protein: CSAIRVADTQYF.

In its sample, this clonotype was seen many times. V and J are TRBV9 and TRBJ1-2, with 8 bases identical to TRBD1. Unmatched junction bases numbered 18, after V lost 5 bases and J lost 6 bases. This CDR3 region has 17 residues. The germline gives CDR1 SGDLS, CDR2 YYNGEE. The CDR3 loop is CASRHPGWAGGEDGYTF. The CDR3 coding sequence is TGTGCCAGCAGACATCCTGGGTGGGCAGGGGGCGAAGATGGCTACACCTTC.

This clonotype was counted ten times or more. J is TRBJ2-5 and V is TRBV24-1, with 10 nucleotides matching TRBD2. J lost 2 bases, V lost 7 bases, and 9 bases had no gene match. The germline V gene has CDR1 KGHDR and CDR2 SFDVKD. This CDR3 spans 16 amino acids. CDR3 sequence (DNA): TGTGCCACCAGCAGAAGGACTAGCGGATATCAAGAGACCCAGTACTTC. Protein product: CATSRRTSGYQETQYF.

This clonotype came up many times. The rearrangement joins TRBV18 to TRBJ1-1, with D uncertain. V was shortened by 1 base and J by 4 bases, with 13 bases between the two germline ends. The length of the CDR3 is 15 residues. Germline CDR1 and CDR2: KGHSH and LQKENI. CDR3: CASSPLSGSRTEAFF. CDR3 coding DNA: TGTGCCAGCTCACCACTCTCGGGGTCGCGCACTGAAGCTTTCTTT. Full variable domain (outside the CDR3, taken from reference TRBV18 and TRBJ1-1): NAGVMQNPRHLVRRRGQEARLRCSPMKGHSHVYWYRQLPEEGLKFMVYLQKENIIDESGMPKERFSAEFPKEGPSILRIQQVVRGDSAAYFCASSPLSGSRTEAFFGQGTRLTVV.

The genes are TRBV20-1 and TRBJ2-1; tentative D call: TRBD2 (5 bases). This CDR3 is 12 amino acids long. V lost 3 bases and J lost 6, with 9 bases in between. Looked up from germline, CDR1 is DFQATT and CDR2 is SNEGSKA (reference sequence). CDR3 region: CSARERFNEQFF. As DNA, the CDR3 is TGCAGTGCTAGGGAGCGGTTCAATGAGCAGTTCTTC.

This clonotype was counted a few times. V gene TRBV5-1 combines with J gene TRBJ2-7, with D hard to call. This CDR3 has 12 amino acids. CDR1 and CDR2 (germline): SGHRS, YFSETQ. Deletions cut 5 bases from V and 7 bases from J, with 13 bases between. Written as DNA, the CDR3 is TGCGCCAGCAGTATCCAAGGGCCGGAGCAGTACTTC. Translating it yields CASSIQGPEQYF.

For this clonotype: A much larger clone sits a single nucleotide away, making a read error possible. The rearrangement joins TRBV7-2 to TRBJ2-3, with D hard to call. V was shortened by 5 bases and J by 5 bases, with 8 bases between the two germline ends. The CDR3 is made up of 12 amino acids. CDR1 SGHTA and CDR2 FQGNSA come from the germline V gene. DNA for the CDR3: TGTGCCAGCAGCCCAACCATAGATACGCAGTATTTT. Protein product: CASSPTIDTQYF. The full variable domain, in which reference TRBV7-2 and TRBJ2-3 provide the parts outside the CDR3, is GAGVSQSPSNKVTEKGKDVELRCDPISGHTALYWYRQSLGQGLEFLIYFQGNSAPDKSGLPSDRFSAERTGGSVSTLTIQRTQQEDSAVYLCASSPTIDTQYFGPGTRLTVL.

This clonotype appeared many times. This chain uses TRBV12-3 or TRBV12-4 with TRBJ2-1; D perhaps matches TRBD2 (5 bases). The CDR3 is made up of 14 amino acids. Between the trimmed V and J ends, which lost 8 bases and 9 bases, there was a span of 20 bases. The chain's CDR3 is CASSIREGSVEQFF. CDR3 in DNA: TGTGCCAGCTCCATCCGGGAAGGAAGTGTTGAGCAGTTCTTC.

There are many counts of this clonotype. Mismatch with germline at one junction end may stem from a read error. The chain is built from TRBV20-1 and TRBJ2-1, with D tentatively TRBD2 (6 bases). Germline V CDR1 and CDR2: DFQATT, SNEGSKA (reference sequence). This CDR3 is built from 14 residues. DNA for the CDR3: TGCAGTGCTTCCACCCTAGCGTCCTTCAATGAGCAGTTCTTC. This encodes CSASTLASFNEQFF.

In its sample, this clonotype was seen many times. The chain links TRBV20-1 to TRBJ1-1; D is unresolved. V was cut by 3 bases and J by 5 bases, with 19 bases left in between. This CDR3 spans 15 amino acids. CDR1 DFQATT and CDR2 SNEGSKA come from the germline V gene (reference sequence). The CDR3 nucleotides are TGCAGTGCTAGGGGCATCGTCCTGTCGAAGACTGAAGCTTTCTTT. Translated: CSARGIVLSKTEAFF.

To note about this clonotype: A much larger clone sits a single nucleotide away, making a read error possible. This chain links TRBV5-1 with TRBJ2-5; 9 nucleotides align to TRBD2. V lost 4 bases, J lost 2 bases, and 9 bases stayed unmatched. There are 16 residues in the CDR3. Germline lookup yields CDR1 SGHRS and CDR2 YFSETQ. The CDR3 reads CASSIPGLARQETQYF. DNA of the CDR3: TGCGCCAGCAGCATTCCGGGACTAGCTAGACAAGAGACCCAGTACTTC.

This clonotype was detected many times. The gene calls are TRBV7-2 and TRBJ1-1; D remains unclear. Germline CDR1 SGHTA, CDR2 FQGNSA. Trimming stripped 3 bases from V and 0 bases from J, with 5 bases between. The CDR3 runs to 13 residues. The CDR3 DNA reads as TGTGCCAGCAGCTTTTCGGTGAACACTGAAGCTTTCTTT. Its protein product is CASSFSVNTEAFF.

This clonotype was observed many times. V usage is TRBV21-1 and J usage is TRBJ2-4. TRBV21-1 constitutes a pseudogene. This CDR3 region has 16 residues. Here the CDR3 reads CASSPGRGIAKNIQYF. The CDR3 DNA reads TGTGCCAGCAGCCCAGGTCGGGGAATAGCCAAAAACATTCAGTACTTC.

This clonotype was recorded at least ten times. The V gene is TRBV18, the J gene TRBJ2-1, with a weak D call TRBD2 (5 bases). V dropped 3 bases and J dropped 8 bases, with 20 bases sitting between them. CDR1 is KGHSH, CDR2 LQKENI, per germline. The CDR3 runs 16 residues. The CDR3 nucleotides are TGTGCCAGCTCACCTCGGGGTTTTCAGCCTACGGATGAGCAGTTCTTC. Translating gives CASSPRGFQPTDEQFF.

This clonotype was seen repeatedly, ten times or more. V usage is TRBV12-3 or TRBV12-4 and J usage is TRBJ1-1, with TRBD1 identical over 7 bases. The J segment lost 4 bases and the V segment lost 6 bases, leaving 8 bases of the junction unmatched. This CDR3 has 14 amino acids. This CDR3 reads CASRAWDSPTEAFF. CDR3 DNA sequence: TGTGCCAGCAGAGCATGGGACAGCCCCACTGAAGCTTTCTTT.

This clonotype appeared many times. The V gene is TRBV20-1, the J gene TRBJ2-1, with 8 nucleotides matching TRBD2. Trimming took 1 base from V and 6 from J; bases not matched to a gene: 2. The germline V gene has CDR1 DFQATT and CDR2 SNEGSKA (reference sequence). This CDR3 region has 13 residues. The CDR3 nucleotides are TGCAGTGCTAGAGGTGGGACTAGCAATGAGCAGTTCTTC. It encodes CSARGGTSNEQFF.

As to this clonotype: A much larger clonotype is one base distant, so this may be a read error. This CDR3 is CAISVETQNTGKLFF. The CDR3 region has the DNA TGTGCCATCAGTGTGGAGACACAGAACACCGGGAAGCTGTTTTTT. J is TRBJ2-2 and V is TRBV10-3; weak D call: TRBD2 (5 bases). CDR3 size: 15 residues. Germline assignment: CDR1 ENHRY and CDR2 SYGVKD.

Many counts were recorded for this clonotype. The V gene is TRBV5-1, the J gene TRBJ2-7, with D possibly TRBD1 on 5 matching bases. Trimming removed 5 bases at V and 5 bases at J, with 11 bases between. The germline V gene encodes CDR1 SGHRS and CDR2 YFSETQ. CDR3 length: 12 amino acids. CDR3 DNA sequence: TGCGCCAGCAGGCAGGGCGTCAACGAGCAGTACTTC. Translating it yields CASRQGVNEQYF.

This clonotype was recorded at least ten times. V and J are TRBV6-5 and TRBJ2-1, with D unresolved. CDR1 MNHEY and CDR2 SVGAGI come from the germline V gene. The CDR3 contains 14 residues. V lost 3 bases and J lost 8, with 14 bases in between. Written as DNA, the CDR3 is TGTGCCAGCAGTTATGACGGGCCTCGGGATGAGCAGTTCTTC. This sequence encodes CASSYDGPRDEQFF.

Ten or more counts support this clonotype. V and J are TRBV10-3 and TRBJ2-3, with 14 bases identical to TRBD2. V was pared by 5 bases and J by 5 bases, with 6 bases of the junction left unmatched. The CDR3 length is 16 residues. Germline CDR1 reads ENHRY; CDR2 reads SYGVKD. CDR3 DNA: TGTGCCATCAGTCGCCCGGGACTAGCGGGAGTAGATACGCAGTATTTT. It specifies CAISRPGLAGVDTQYF.

This clonotype has at least ten counts. This sequence joins TRBV6-5 and TRBJ2-4; either TRBD1 or TRBD2 may fit D (6 bases each). The CDR3 consists of 16 residues. V was pared by 7 bases and J by 0 bases, with 16 bases between. Germline CDR1 is MNHEY and CDR2 is SVGAGI. The CDR3 reads CASKKGGRGAKNIQYF. CDR3 sequence (DNA): TGTGCCAGCAAAAAAGGGGGGCGGGGAGCCAAAAACATTCAGTACTTC.